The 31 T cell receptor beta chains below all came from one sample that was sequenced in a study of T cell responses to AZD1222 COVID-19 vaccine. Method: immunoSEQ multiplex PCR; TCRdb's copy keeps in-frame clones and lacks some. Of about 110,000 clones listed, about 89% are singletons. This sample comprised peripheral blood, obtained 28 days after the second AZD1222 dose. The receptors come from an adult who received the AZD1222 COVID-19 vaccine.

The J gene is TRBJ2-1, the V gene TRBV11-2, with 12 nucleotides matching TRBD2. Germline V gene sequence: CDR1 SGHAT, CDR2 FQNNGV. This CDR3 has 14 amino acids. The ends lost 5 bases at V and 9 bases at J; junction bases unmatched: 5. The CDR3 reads CASSPGTSGLEQFF. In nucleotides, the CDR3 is TGTGCCAGCAGCCCCGGGACTAGCGGGCTTGAGCAGTTCTTC.

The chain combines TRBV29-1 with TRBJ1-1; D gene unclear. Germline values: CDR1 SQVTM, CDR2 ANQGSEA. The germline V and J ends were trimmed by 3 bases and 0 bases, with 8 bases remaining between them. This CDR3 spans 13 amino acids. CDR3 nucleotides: TGCAGCGTTGAGTTTCTTTTGAACACTGAAGCTTTCTTT. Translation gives CSVEFLLNTEAFF.

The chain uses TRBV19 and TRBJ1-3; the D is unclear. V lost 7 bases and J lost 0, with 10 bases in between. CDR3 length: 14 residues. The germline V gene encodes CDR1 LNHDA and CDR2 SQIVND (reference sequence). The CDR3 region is CASMPQHSGNTIYF. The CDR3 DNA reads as TGTGCCAGTATGCCACAGCACTCTGGAAACACCATATATTTT. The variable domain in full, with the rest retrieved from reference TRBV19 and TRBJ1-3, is DGGITQSPKYLFRKEGQNVTLSCEQNLNHDAMYWYRQDPGQGLRLIYYSQIVNDFQKGDIAEGYSVSREKKESFPLTVTSAQKNPTAFYLCASMPQHSGNTIYFGEGSWLTVV.

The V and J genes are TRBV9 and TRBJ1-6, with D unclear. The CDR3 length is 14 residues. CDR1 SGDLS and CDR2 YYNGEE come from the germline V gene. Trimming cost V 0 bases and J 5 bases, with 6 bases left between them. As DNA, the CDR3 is TGTGCCAGCAGCGTAGGGTCCAATAATTCACCCCTCCACTTT. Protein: CASSVGSNNSPLHF.

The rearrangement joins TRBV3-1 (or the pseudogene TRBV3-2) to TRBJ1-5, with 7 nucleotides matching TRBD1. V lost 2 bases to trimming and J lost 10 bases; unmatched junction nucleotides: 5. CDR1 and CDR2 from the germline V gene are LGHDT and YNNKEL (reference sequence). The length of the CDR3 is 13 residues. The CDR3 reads CASSQSRDSPQHF. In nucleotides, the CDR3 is TGTGCCAGCAGCCAATCCCGGGACAGTCCCCAGCATTTT.

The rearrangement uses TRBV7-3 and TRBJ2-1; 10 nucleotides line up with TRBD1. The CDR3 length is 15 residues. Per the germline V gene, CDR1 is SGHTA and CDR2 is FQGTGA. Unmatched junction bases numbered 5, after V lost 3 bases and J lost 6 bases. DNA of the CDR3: TGTGCCAGCAGCTTGACAGGGGGCCGGTCCAATGAGCAGTTCTTC. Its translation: CASSLTGGRSNEQFF. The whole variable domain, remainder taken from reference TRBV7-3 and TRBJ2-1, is GAGVSQTPSNKVTEKGKYVELRCDPISGHTALYWYRQSLGQGPEFLIYFQGTGAADDSGLPNDRFFAVRPEGSVSTLKIQRTERGDSAVYLCASSLTGGRSNEQFFGPGTRLTVL.

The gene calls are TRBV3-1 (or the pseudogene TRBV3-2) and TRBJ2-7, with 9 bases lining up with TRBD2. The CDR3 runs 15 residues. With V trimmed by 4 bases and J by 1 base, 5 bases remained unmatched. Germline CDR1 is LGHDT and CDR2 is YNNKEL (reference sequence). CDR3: CASSPKRGVSYEQYF. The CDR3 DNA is TGTGCCAGCAGCCCCAAGCGGGGGGTATCCTACGAGCAGTACTTC.

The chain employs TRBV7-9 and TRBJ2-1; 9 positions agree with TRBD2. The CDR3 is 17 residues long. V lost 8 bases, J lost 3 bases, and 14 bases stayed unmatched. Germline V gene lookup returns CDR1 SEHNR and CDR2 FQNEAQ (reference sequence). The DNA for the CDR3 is TGTGCCAGCTCCAAAATTAGGTCTAGCGGGGTCTACAATGAGCAGTTCTTC. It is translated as CASSKIRSSGVYNEQFF.

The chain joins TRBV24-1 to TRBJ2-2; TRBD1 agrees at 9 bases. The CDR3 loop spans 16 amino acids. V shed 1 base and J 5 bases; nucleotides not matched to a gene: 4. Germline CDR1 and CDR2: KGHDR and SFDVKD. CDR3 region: CATSDLGTGKTGELFF. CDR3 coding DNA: TGTGCCACCAGTGATTTAGGGACAGGGAAGACCGGGGAGCTGTTTTTT.

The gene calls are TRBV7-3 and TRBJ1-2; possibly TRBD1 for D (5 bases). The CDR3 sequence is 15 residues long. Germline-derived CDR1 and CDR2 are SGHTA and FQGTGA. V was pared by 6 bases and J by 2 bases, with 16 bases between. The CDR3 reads CASSAGANLNYGYTF. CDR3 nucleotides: TGTGCCAGCAGTGCTGGGGCAAATCTGAACTATGGCTACACCTTC.

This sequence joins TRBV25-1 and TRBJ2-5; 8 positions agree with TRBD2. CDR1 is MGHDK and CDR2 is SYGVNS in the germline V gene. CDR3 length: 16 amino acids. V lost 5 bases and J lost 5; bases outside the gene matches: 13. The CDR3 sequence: CASSRGPGAGGETQYF. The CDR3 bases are TGTGCCAGCAGTAGGGGCCCGGGGGCGGGAGGTGAGACCCAGTACTTC.

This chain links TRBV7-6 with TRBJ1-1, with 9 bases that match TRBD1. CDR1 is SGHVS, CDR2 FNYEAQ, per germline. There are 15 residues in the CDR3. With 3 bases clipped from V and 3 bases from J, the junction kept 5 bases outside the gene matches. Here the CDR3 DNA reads TGTGCCAGCAGCTTCGACAGGGGGGGGTACACTGAAGCTTTCTTT. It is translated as CASSFDRGGYTEAFF.

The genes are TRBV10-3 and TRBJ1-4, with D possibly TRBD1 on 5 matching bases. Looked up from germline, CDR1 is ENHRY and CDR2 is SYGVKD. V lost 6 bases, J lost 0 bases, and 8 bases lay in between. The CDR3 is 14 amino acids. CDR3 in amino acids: CAIRAGPTNEKLFF. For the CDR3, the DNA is TGTGCCATCAGAGCAGGGCCAACTAATGAAAAACTGTTTTTT.

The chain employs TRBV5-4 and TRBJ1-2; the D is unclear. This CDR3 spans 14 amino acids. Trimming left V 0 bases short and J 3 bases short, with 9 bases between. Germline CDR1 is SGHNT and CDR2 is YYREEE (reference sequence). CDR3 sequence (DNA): TGTGCCAGCAGCTTGGTGGGTAGGGACTATGGCTACACCTTC. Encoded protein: CASSLVGRDYGYTF.

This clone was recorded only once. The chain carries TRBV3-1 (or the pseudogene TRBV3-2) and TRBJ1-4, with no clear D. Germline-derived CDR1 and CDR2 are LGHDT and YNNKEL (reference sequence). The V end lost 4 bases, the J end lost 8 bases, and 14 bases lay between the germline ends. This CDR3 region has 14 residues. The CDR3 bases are TGTGCCAGCAGCCCCGACCACCAAGGGGAAAAACTGTTTTTT. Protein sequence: CASSPDHQGEKLFF.

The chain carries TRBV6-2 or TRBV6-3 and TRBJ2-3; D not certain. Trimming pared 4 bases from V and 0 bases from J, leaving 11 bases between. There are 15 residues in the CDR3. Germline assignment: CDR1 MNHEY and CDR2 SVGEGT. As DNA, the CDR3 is TGTGCCAGCAGTTTTTGGGGTGAAAGCACAGATACGCAGTATTTT. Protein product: CASSFWGESTDTQYF.

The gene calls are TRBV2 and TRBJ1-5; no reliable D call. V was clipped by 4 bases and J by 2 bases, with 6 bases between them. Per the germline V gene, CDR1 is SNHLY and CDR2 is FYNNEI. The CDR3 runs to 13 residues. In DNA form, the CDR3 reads TGTGCCAGCAGTGGGGAAGGCAATCAGCCCCAGCATTTT. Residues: CASSGEGNQPQHF. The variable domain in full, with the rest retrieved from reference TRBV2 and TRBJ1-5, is EPEVTQTPSHQVTQMGQEVILRCVPISNHLYFYWYRQILGQKVEFLVSFYNNEISEKSEIFDDQFSVERPDGSNFTLKIRSTKLEDSAMYFCASSGEGNQPQHFGDGTRLSIL.

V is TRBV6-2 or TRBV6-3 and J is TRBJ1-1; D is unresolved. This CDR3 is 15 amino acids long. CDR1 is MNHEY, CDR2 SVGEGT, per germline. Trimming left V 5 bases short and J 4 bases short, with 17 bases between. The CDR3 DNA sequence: TGTGCCAGCAGTCCCGGTGGGTCGCAGGTCACTGAAGCTTTCTTT. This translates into CASSPGGSQVTEAFF.

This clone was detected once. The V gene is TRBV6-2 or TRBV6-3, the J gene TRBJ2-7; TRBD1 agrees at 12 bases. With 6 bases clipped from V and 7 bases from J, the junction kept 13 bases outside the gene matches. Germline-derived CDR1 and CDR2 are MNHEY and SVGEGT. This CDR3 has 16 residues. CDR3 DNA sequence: TGTGCCAGCAGCCCACGTACCGGGACAGGGGGCGATGAGCAGTACTTC. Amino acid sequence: CASSPRTGTGGDEQYF.

The CDR3 nucleotides read TGTGCCAGTAGTATAAACAGCTTGGTAGAAACTGAAGCTTTCTTT. Translating it yields CASSINSLVETEAFF. This chain connects TRBV19 to TRBJ1-1; no reliable D call. V was cut by 2 bases and J by 5 bases, with 15 bases left in between. CDR3 size: 15 residues. The germline CDR1 and CDR2 sequences are LNHDA and SQIVND (reference sequence).

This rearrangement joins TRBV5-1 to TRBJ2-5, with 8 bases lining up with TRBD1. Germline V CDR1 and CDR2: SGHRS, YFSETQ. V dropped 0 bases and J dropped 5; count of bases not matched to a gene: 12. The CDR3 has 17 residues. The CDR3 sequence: CASSLVIGSGGAETQYF. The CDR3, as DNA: TGCGCCAGCAGCTTGGTTATAGGGTCAGGGGGCGCGGAGACCCAGTACTTC.

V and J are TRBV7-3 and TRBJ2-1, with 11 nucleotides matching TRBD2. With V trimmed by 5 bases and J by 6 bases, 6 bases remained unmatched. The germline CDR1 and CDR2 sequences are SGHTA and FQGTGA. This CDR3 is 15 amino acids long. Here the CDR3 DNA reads TGTGCCAGCAGCCCCGGGACTAGCGGCGGCAATGAGCAGTTCTTC. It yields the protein CASSPGTSGGNEQFF. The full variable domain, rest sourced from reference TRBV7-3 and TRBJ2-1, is GAGVSQTPSNKVTEKGKYVELRCDPISGHTALYWYRQSLGQGPEFLIYFQGTGAADDSGLPNDRFFAVRPEGSVSTLKIQRTERGDSAVYLCASSPGTSGGNEQFFGPGTRLTVL.

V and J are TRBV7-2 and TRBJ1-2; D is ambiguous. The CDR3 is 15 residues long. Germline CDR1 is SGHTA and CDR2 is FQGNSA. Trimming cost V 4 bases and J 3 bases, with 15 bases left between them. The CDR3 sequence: CASSSPVAADYGYTF. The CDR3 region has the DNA TGTGCCAGCAGCTCCCCGGTGGCGGCTGACTATGGCTACACCTTC.

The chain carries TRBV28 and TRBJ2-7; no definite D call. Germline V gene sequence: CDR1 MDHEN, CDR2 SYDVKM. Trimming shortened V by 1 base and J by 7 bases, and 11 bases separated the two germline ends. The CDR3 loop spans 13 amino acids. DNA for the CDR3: TGTGCCAGCAGTTTATTGGCGAGTGGGGAGCAGTACTTC. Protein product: CASSLLASGEQYF.

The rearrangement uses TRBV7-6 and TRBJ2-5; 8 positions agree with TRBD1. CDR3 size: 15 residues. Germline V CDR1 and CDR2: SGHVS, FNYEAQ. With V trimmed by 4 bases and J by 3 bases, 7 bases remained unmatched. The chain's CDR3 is CASSYMTGVEETQYF. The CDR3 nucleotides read TGTGCCAGCAGCTACATGACAGGGGTTGAAGAGACCCAGTACTTC. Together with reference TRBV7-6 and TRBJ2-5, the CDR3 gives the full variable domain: GAGVSQSPRYKVTKRGQDVALRCDPISGHVSLYWYRQALGQGPEFLTYFNYEAQQDKSGLPNDRFSAERPEGSISTLTIQRTEQRDSAMYRCASSYMTGVEETQYFGPGTRLLVL.

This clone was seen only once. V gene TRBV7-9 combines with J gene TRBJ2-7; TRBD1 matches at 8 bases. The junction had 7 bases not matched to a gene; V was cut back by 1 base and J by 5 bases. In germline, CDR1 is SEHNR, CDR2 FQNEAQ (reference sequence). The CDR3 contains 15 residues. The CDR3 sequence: CASSLVAGGRNEQYF. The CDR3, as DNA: TGTGCCAGCAGCTTAGTGGCAGGGGGCAGGAACGAGCAGTACTTC.

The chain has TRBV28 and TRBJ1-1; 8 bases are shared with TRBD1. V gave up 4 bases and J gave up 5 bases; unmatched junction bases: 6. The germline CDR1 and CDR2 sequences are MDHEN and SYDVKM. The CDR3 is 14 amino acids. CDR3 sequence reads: CASSWPGGSTEAFF. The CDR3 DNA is TGTGCCAGCAGTTGGCCAGGGGGCTCAACTGAAGCTTTCTTT.

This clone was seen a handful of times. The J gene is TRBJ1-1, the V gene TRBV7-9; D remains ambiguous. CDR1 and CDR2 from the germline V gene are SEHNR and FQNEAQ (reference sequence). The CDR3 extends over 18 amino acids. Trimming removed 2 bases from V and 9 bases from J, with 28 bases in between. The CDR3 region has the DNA TGTGCCAGCAGCTTAAACCGCGGGCCCGCAAACGAAAAACTGAAAGCTTTCTTT. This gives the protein CASSLNRGPANEKLKAFF.

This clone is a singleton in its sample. The CDR3 reads CATSRGERGTQYF. The CDR3 DNA reads TGTGCCACCAGCAGAGGCGAACGGGGGACCCAGTACTTC. This chain joins TRBV15 and TRBJ2-5; perhaps TRBD2 as D (5 bases). The V end was cut by 1 base, the J end by 7 bases, with 10 bases between. Germline CDR1 and CDR2: LNHNV and YYDKDF (reference sequence). CDR3 length equals 13 residues.

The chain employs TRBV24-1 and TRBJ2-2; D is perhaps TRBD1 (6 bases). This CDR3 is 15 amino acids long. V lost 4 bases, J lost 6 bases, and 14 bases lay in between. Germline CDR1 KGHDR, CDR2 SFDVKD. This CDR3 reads CATSDPTGVSGELFF. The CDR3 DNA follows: TGTGCCACCAGTGACCCGACAGGAGTATCCGGGGAGCTGTTTTTT.

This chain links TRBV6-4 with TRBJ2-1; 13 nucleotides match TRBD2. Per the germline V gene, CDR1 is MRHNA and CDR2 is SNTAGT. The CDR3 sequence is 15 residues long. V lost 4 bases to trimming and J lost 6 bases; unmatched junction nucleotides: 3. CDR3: CASSATSGGANEQFF. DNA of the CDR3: TGTGCCAGCAGTGCCACTAGCGGGGGGGCCAATGAGCAGTTCTTC.